Listed below are T cell receptor beta chains from one sample, sequenced in a study of molecular identifiers for immune sequencing clone quantification. Using its own MiXCR run on the PCR reads, TCRdb lists one record per CDR3 protein. This sample has about 640,000 distinct CDR3 sequences, with roughly 21% found just once. The specimen sequenced was naive CD8+ T cells from blood, with Jurkat cell RNA spiked in. The origin of the receptors is a human donor in good health. Some libraries in this study had Jurkat cell RNA spiked in. Each CDR3 is given with its conserved first and last residue. Each record gives: J gene, clone size, V gene, CDR3 length, D gene, CDR3 DNA, CDR3 protein. A D gene is named only where the DNA matches it firmly. Not all rows give a size; the values are once, few, many and, for expanded clones, a class.

J: TRBJ1-1; size: many; V: TRBV19; length: 15; D: NA; DNA: TGTGCCAGTAGTATAGATCTAGGCAGGGCCACTGAAGCTTTCTTT; CDR3: CASSIDLGRATEAFF
J: TRBJ2-3; size: many; V: TRBV29-1; length: 14; D: NA; DNA: TGCAGCGTTGAGGGTGGACCTGAGACAGATACGCAGTATTTT; CDR3: CSVEGGPETDTQYF
J: TRBJ2-5; size: NA; V: TRBV4-1; length: 15; D: TRBD1; DNA: TGCGCCAGCAGGGCCGAGGACAGGGGAGGAGGGACCCAATACTTC; CDR3: CASRAEDRGGGTQYF
J: TRBJ2-3; size: few; V: TRBV24-1; length: 16; D: TRBD2; DNA: TGTGCCACCAGTGAACTAGGACTAGCGGGAGAAGATACGCAGTATTTT; CDR3: CATSELGLAGEDTQYF
J: TRBJ2-5; size: many; V: TRBV3-1; length: 15; D: NA; DNA: TGTGCCAGCAGCCCTGGGACGCGGCGAACTGAGACCCAGTACTTC; CDR3: CASSPGTRRTETQYF
J: TRBJ2-2; size: many; V: TRBV29-1; length: 14; D: TRBD1; DNA: TGCAGCGTTGAGCAGGGGGCCAACACCGGGGAGCTGTTTTTT; CDR3: CSVEQGANTGELFF
J: TRBJ2-7; size: NA; V: TRBV11-3; length: 14; D: NA; DNA: TGTGCCAGCAGCTCGGCAGGGAAACCCTACGAGCAGTACTTC; CDR3: CASSSAGKPYEQYF
J: TRBJ1-2; size: many; V: TRBV28; length: 14; D: NA; DNA: TGTGCCAGCAGTCCCCCCCTACAGGTCTATGGCTACACCTTC; CDR3: CASSPPLQVYGYTF
J: TRBJ2-3; size: few; V: TRBV5-1; length: 15; D: NA; DNA: TGCGCCAGCAGCTTGGCAGGGGGGAGCACAGATACGCAGTGTTTT; CDR3: CASSLAGGSTDTQCF
J: TRBJ2-7; size: once; V: TRBV27; length: 14; D: NA; DNA: TGTGCCAGCAGTTTCCAGGAGAGCTCCTACGAGCAGTACTTC; CDR3: CASSFQESSYEQYF
J: TRBJ2-1; size: many; V: TRBV6-5; length: 15; D: TRBD2; DNA: TGTGCCAGCAGTTACTCGACTAGCGGGAGTGAAGAGCAGTTCTTC; CDR3: CASSYSTSGSEEQFF
J: TRBJ2-7; size: many; V: TRBV6-1; length: 11; D: NA; DNA: TGTGCCAGCAGGCAGACCTACGAGCAGTACTTC; CDR3: CASRQTYEQYF
J: TRBJ2-2; size: few; V: TRBV4-3; length: 14; D: NA; DNA: TGCGCCAGCAGCCAAGAGGGGATCACCGGGGAGCTGTTTTTT; CDR3: CASSQEGITGELFF
J: TRBJ2-7; size: many; V: TRBV5-4; length: 14; D: NA; DNA: TGTGCCAGCAGCTTGGGGACGGCGCCCTACGAGCAGTACTTC; CDR3: CASSLGTAPYEQYF
J: TRBJ2-2; size: many; V: TRBV7-6; length: 16; D: TRBD2; DNA: TGTGCCAGCAGCTTCGTGCTAGCGGGATCCACCGGGGAGCTGTTTTTT; CDR3: CASSFVLAGSTGELFF
J: TRBJ2-1; size: NA; V: TRBV24-1; length: 15; D: TRBD1; DNA: TGTGCCACCAGTGAGAGGACAGGGGGATACAATGAGCAGTTCTTC; CDR3: CATSERTGGYNEQFF
J: TRBJ2-3; size: many; V: TRBV3-1; length: 17; D: TRBD1; DNA: TGTGCCAGCAGCCAAGGCGGGACAGGGGTTGTTACAGATACGCAGTATTTT; CDR3: CASSQGGTGVVTDTQYF
J: TRBJ1-2; size: NA; V: TRBV27; length: 15; D: NA; DNA: TGTGCCAGCAGTCACAGGGCGATACCGCTAAATGGCTACACCTTC; CDR3: CASSHRAIPLNGYTF
J: TRBJ2-1; size: many; V: TRBV4-3; length: 15; D: TRBD1; DNA: TGCGCCAGCAGCCAAGAGGACAGGGTGGGCGATGAGCAGTTCTTC; CDR3: CASSQEDRVGDEQFF
J: TRBJ2-1; size: NA; V: TRBV30; length: 14; D: TRBD2; DNA: TGTGCCTGGGATGCGTTAGCGGGAGTAGTTGAGCAGTTCTTC; CDR3: CAWDALAGVVEQFF
J: TRBJ2-1; size: few; V: TRBV7-9; length: 16; D: TRBD2; DNA: TGTGCCAGCAGCTCGGAGCGGGGGGGCCTGGTGAGTGAGCAGTTCTTC; CDR3: CASSSERGGLVSEQFF
J: TRBJ2-3; size: many; V: TRBV4-3; length: 14; D: TRBD1; DNA: TGCGCCAGCAGCCATGGACAGGGTGGAGATACGCAGTATTTT; CDR3: CASSHGQGGDTQYF
J: TRBJ2-2; size: few; V: TRBV19; length: 15; D: TRBD2; DNA: TGTGCCAGTAGTAGAGCGGGAGTTTACACCGGGGAGCTGTTTTTT; CDR3: CASSRAGVYTGELFF
J: TRBJ2-7; size: many; V: TRBV7-2; length: 12; D: NA; DNA: TGTGCCAGCAGTTACCCGAATTACGAGCAGTACTTC; CDR3: CASSYPNYEQYF
J: TRBJ2-3; size: NA; V: TRBV12-3/TRBV12-4; length: 12; D: NA; DNA: TGTGCCAGCACCCCCGGTTTGGATACGCAGTGTTTT; CDR3: CASTPGLDTQCF
J: TRBJ2-7; size: many; V: TRBV20-1; length: 15; D: NA; DNA: TGCAGTGCGCAGACCCAACAGTTTTCCCCCTACGAGCAGTACTTC; CDR3: CSAQTQQFSPYEQYF
J: TRBJ2-7; size: many; V: TRBV30; length: 16; D: NA; DNA: TGTGCCTGGAGTCCAGCAGGGACAACGAGCTCCTACGAGCAGTACTTC; CDR3: CAWSPAGTTSSYEQYF
J: TRBJ1-1; size: many; V: TRBV27; length: 13; D: NA; DNA: TGTGCCAGCAGCCTTTCTATCTACACTGAAGCTTTCTTT; CDR3: CASSLSIYTEAFF
J: TRBJ1-1; size: NA; V: TRBV6-5; length: 14; D: NA; DNA: TGTGCCAGCAGTTATCGGGGGAGGTACACTGAAGCTTTCTTT; CDR3: CASSYRGRYTEAFF
J: TRBJ1-5; size: many; V: TRBV28; length: 15; D: NA; DNA: TGTGCCAGCAGTTTACCCTGGCAGGAGAATCAGCCCCAGCATTTT; CDR3: CASSLPWQENQPQHF
J: TRBJ1-2; size: many; V: TRBV6-2/TRBV6-3; length: 13; D: NA; DNA: TGTGCCAGCAGTTACGACGGATCGTATGGCTACACCTTC; CDR3: CASSYDGSYGYTF
J: TRBJ2-7; size: many; V: TRBV20-1; length: 17; D: NA; DNA: TGCAGTGCTAGAGATAGCTTTGAACTTGCTTCATCCTACGAGCAGTACTTC; CDR3: CSARDSFELASSYEQYF
J: TRBJ2-3; size: many; V: TRBV7-2; length: 13; D: NA; DNA: TGTGCCAGCAGCCGCGCCTACACAGATACGCAGTATTTT; CDR3: CASSRAYTDTQYF
J: TRBJ2-5; size: many; V: TRBV29-1; length: 10; D: NA; DNA: TGCGGGGGTATCCAAGAGACCCAGTACTTC; CDR3: CGGIQETQYF
J: TRBJ1-2; size: few; V: TRBV19; length: 10; D: NA; DNA: TGTGCCACAAGGAACGGAGGCTACACCTTC; CDR3: CATRNGGYTF
J: TRBJ2-5; size: many; V: TRBV13; length: 14; D: NA; DNA: TGTGCCAGCAGCTTAACGGACAGACAAGAGACCCAGTACTTC; CDR3: CASSLTDRQETQYF
J: TRBJ2-5; size: many; V: TRBV6-6; length: 14; D: NA; DNA: TGTGCCAGCAGTTACTTGGGCGGGGTGGAGACCCAGTACTTC; CDR3: CASSYLGGVETQYF
J: TRBJ2-1; size: many; V: TRBV7-6; length: 11; D: NA; DNA: TGTGCCAGCAGCTTATATGGTGAGCAGTTCTTC; CDR3: CASSLYGEQFF
J: TRBJ2-3; size: NA; V: TRBV7-9; length: 13; D: NA; DNA: TGTGCCAGCAGCTTAGTCCCTCAAGATACGCAGTATTTT; CDR3: CASSLVPQDTQYF
J: TRBJ2-3; size: many; V: TRBV7-9; length: 14; D: NA; DNA: TGTGCCAGCAGCTTCGAGCGAAGCACAGATACGCAGTATTTT; CDR3: CASSFERSTDTQYF
J: TRBJ1-5; size: NA; V: TRBV4-1; length: 14; D: NA; DNA: TGCGCCAGCAGCCAAGAAGACGGGGTTCAGCCCCAGCACTTT; CDR3: CASSQEDGVQPQHF
J: TRBJ2-1; size: many; V: TRBV7-9; length: 15; D: TRBD2; DNA: TGTGCCAGTAGAACTAGCGGTTCGAAGGTCGATGAGCAGTTCTTC; CDR3: CASRTSGSKVDEQFF
J: TRBJ2-7; size: many; V: TRBV7-9; length: 16; D: TRBD1; DNA: TGTGCCAGCAGCTTAGTCAGGGGGCACCGCTCCTACGAGCAGTACTTC; CDR3: CASSLVRGHRSYEQYF
J: TRBJ1-1; size: many; V: TRBV9; length: 14; D: TRBD1; DNA: TGTGCCAGCAGCGCCGACAGGGACCCAACTGAAGCTTTCTTT; CDR3: CASSADRDPTEAFF
J: TRBJ2-3; size: many; V: TRBV19; length: 16; D: NA; DNA: TGTGCCAGTAGTTTCTCAGGTGACCCTAGCACAGATACGCAGTATTTT; CDR3: CASSFSGDPSTDTQYF
J: TRBJ2-7; size: many; V: TRBV20-1; length: 13; D: NA; DNA: TGCAGTGCTAGACTGGCCACCAACTACGAGCAGTACTTC; CDR3: CSARLATNYEQYF
J: TRBJ2-7; size: NA; V: TRBV28; length: 13; D: NA; DNA: TGTGCCAGCAGCCACAGGGCCTCCTACGAGCAGTACTTC; CDR3: CASSHRASYEQYF
J: TRBJ1-6; size: NA; V: TRBV5-5; length: 17; D: NA; DNA: TGTCCCAGCAGCGTACAGGTCGTATACTCCTATAATTCACCCCTCCACTTT; CDR3: CPSSVQVVYSYNSPLHF
J: TRBJ1-5; size: many; V: TRBV7-9; length: 15; D: NA; DNA: TGTGCCAGCAGCTTAGGGGGCTTTGGCAATCAGCCCCAGCATTTT; CDR3: CASSLGGFGNQPQHF
J: TRBJ2-5; size: many; V: TRBV5-4; length: 15; D: NA; DNA: TGTGCCAGCAGCCAAAAGTGGGGGGCCGAAGAGACCCAGTACTTC; CDR3: CASSQKWGAEETQYF